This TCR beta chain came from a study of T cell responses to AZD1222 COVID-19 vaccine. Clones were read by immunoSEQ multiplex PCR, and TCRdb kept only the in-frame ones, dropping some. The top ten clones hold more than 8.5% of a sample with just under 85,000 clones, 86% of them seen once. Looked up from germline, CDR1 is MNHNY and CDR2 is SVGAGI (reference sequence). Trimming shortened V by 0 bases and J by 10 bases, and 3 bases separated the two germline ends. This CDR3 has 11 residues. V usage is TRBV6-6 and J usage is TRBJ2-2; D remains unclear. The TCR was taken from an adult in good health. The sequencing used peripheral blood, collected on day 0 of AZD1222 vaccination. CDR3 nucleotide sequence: TGTGCCAGCAGTTACTCGGAGGAGCTGTTTTTT. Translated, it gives CASSYSEELFF.